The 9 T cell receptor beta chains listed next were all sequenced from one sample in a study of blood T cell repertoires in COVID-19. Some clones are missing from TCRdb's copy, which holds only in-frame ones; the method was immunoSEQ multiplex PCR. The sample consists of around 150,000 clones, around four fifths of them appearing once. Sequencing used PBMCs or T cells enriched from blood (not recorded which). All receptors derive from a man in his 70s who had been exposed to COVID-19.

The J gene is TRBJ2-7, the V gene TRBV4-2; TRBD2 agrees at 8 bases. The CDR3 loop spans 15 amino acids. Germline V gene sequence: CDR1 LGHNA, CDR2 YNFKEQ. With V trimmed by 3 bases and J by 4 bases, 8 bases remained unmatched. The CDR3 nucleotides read TGTGCCAGCAGCCAGCCGGGACTAGGAGGATACGAGCAGTACTTC. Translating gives CASSQPGLGGYEQYF.

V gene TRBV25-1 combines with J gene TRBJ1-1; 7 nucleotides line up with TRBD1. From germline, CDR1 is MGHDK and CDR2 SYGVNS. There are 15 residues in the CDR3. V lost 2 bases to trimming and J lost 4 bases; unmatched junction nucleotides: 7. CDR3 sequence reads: CASSEAYRGLTEAFF. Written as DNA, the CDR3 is TGTGCCAGCAGTGAAGCTTACAGGGGTCTCACTGAAGCTTTCTTT.

The DNA of the CDR3 is TGTGCCAGCAGTGAAGCGCTACCCCGCGACAGCCTCTTCTCCTATAATTCACCCCTCCACTTT. Protein: CASSEALPRDSLFSYNSPLHF. The chain employs TRBV6-1 and TRBJ1-6; D is possibly TRBD1 (5 bases). This CDR3 contains 21 residues. The V end lost 0 bases, the J end lost 0 bases, and 21 bases lay between the germline ends. Germline V gives CDR1 MNHNS, CDR2 SASEGT.

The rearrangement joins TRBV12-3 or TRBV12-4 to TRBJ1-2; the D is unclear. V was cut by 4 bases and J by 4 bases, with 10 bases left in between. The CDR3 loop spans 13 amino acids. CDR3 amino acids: CASSSLERYGYTF. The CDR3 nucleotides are TGTGCCAGCAGTTCCCTCGAGCGCTATGGCTACACCTTC.

The chain's CDR3 is CASSRDRRDTDTQYF. The CDR3 DNA follows: TGTGCCAGCAGCCGGGACAGGCGGGACACAGATACGCAGTATTTT. The chain employs TRBV5-5 and TRBJ2-3; the match to TRBD1 covers 8 bases. With 4 bases clipped from V and 2 bases from J, the junction kept 6 bases outside the gene matches. The CDR3 consists of 15 residues. The V gene's germline CDR1 is SGHKS and CDR2 YYEKEE (reference sequence). Full variable domain (rest looked up from reference TRBV5-5 and TRBJ2-3): DAGVTQSPTHLIKTRGQQVTLRCSPISGHKSVSWYQQVLGQGPQFIFQYYEKEERGRGNFPDRFSARQFPNYSSELNVNALLLGDSALYLCASSRDRRDTDTQYFGPGTRLTVL.

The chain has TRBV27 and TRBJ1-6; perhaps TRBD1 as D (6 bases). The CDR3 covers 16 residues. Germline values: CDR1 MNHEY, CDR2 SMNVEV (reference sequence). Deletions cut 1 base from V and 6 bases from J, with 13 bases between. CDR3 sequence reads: CASSLYSGELNSPLHF. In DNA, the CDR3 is TGTGCCAGCAGTTTATACTCAGGGGAGCTTAATTCACCCCTCCACTTT.

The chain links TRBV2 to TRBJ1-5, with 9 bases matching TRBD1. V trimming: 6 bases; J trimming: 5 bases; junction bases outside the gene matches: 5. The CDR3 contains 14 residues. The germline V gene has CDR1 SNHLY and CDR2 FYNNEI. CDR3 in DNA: TGTGCCAGCAGCCCGGACAGGGGCGATCAGCCCCAGCATTTT. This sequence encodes CASSPDRGDQPQHF.

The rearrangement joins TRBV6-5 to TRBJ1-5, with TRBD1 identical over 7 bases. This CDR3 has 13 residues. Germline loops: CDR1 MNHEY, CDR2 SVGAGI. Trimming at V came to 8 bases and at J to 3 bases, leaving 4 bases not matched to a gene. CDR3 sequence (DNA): TGTGCCAGCGGGGGACAGTACAATCAGCCCCAGCATTTT. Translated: CASGGQYNQPQHF.

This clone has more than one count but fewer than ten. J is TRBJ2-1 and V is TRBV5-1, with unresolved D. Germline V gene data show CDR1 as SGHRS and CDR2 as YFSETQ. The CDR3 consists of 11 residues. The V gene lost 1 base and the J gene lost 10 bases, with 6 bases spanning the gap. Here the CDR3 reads CASSLSREQFF. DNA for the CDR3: TGCGCCAGCAGCTTGTCTCGGGAGCAGTTCTTC. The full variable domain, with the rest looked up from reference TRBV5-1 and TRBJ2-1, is KAGVTQTPRYLIKTRGQQVTLSCSPISGHRSVSWYQQTPGQGLQFLFEYFSETQRNKGNFPGRFSGRQFSNSRSEMNVSTLELGDSALYLCASSLSREQFFGPGTRLTVL.